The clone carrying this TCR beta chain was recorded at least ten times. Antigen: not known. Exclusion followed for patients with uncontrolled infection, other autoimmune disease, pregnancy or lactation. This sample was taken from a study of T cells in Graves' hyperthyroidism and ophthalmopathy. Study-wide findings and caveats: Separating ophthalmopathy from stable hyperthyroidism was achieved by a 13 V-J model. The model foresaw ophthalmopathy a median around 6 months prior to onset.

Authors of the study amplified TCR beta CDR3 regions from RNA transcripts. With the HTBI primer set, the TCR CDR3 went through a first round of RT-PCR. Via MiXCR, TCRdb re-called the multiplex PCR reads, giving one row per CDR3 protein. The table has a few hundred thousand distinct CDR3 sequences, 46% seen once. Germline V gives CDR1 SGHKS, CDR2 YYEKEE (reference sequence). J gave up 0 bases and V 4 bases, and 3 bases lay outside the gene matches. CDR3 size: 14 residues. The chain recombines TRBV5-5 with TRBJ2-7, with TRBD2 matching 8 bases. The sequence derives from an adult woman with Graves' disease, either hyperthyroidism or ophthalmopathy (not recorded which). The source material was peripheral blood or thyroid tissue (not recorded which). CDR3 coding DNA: TGTGCCAGCAGCCGGGAGGGCCACTCCTACGAGCAGTACTTC. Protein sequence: CASSREGHSYEQYF.